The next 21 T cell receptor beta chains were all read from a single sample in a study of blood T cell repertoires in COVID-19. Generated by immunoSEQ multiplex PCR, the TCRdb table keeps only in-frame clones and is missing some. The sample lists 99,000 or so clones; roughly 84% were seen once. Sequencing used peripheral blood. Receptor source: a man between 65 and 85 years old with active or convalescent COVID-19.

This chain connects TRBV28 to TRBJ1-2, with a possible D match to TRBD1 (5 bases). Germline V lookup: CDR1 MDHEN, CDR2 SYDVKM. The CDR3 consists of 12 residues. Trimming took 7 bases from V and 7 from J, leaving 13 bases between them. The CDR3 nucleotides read TGTGCCAGCACCCCAGGGCCCTTTGGCTACACCTTC. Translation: CASTPGPFGYTF.

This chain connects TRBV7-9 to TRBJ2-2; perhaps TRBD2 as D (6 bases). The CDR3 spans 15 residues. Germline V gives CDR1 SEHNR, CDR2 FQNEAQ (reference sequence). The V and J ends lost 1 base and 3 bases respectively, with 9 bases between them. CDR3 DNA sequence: TGTGCCAGCAGCTTAGGCTGGGGGGACACCGGGGAGCTGTTTTTT. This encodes CASSLGWGDTGELFF. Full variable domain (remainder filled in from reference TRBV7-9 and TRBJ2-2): DTGVSQNPRHKITKRGQNVTFRCDPISEHNRLYWYRQTLGQGPEFLTYFQNEAQLEKSRLLSDRFSAERPKGSFSTLEIQRTEQGDSAMYLCASSLGWGDTGELFFGEGSRLTVL.

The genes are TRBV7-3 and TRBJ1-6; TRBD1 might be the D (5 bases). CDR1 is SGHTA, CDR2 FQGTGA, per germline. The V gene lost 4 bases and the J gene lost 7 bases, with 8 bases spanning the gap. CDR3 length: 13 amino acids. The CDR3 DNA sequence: TGTGCCAGCAGCTACGACAGCAATTCACCCCTCCACTTT. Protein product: CASSYDSNSPLHF.

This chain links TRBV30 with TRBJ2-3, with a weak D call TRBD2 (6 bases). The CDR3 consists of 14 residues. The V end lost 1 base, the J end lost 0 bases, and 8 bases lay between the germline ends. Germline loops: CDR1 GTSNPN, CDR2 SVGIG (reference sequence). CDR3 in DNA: TGTGCCTGGAGTGCCGGGGGTAGCACAGATACGCAGTATTTT. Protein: CAWSAGGSTDTQYF.

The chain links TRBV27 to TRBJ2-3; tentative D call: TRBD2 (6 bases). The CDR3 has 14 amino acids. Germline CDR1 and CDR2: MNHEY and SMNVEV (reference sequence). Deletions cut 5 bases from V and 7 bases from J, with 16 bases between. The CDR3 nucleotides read TGTGCCAGCAGTGCCCCCGGGAGAACCTATACGCAGTATTTT. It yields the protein CASSAPGRTYTQYF.

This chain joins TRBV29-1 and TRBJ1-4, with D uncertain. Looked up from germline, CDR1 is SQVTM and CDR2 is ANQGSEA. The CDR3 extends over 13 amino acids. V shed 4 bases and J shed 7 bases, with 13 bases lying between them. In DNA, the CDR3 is TGCAGCGTTGTCGTTATTAGGAGTGAAAAACTGTTTTTT. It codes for CSVVVIRSEKLFF.

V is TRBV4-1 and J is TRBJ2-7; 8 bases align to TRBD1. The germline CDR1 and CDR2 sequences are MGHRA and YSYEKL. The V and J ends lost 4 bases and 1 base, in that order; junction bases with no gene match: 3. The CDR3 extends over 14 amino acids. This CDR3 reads CASSPGQGSYEQYF. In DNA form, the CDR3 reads TGCGCCAGCAGCCCTGGACAGGGATCCTACGAGCAGTACTTC.

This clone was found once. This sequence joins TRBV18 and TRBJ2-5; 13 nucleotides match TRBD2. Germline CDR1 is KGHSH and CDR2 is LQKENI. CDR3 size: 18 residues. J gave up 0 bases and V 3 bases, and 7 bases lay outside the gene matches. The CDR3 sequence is CASSPRLAGGSHQETQYF. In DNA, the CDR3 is TGTGCCAGCTCACCGAGACTAGCGGGGGGCTCTCACCAAGAGACCCAGTACTTC.

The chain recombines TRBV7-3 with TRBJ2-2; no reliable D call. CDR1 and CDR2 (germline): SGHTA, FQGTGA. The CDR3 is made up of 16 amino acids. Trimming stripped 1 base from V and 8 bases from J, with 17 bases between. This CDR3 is CASSLNPQAQGGELFF. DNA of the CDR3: TGTGCCAGCAGCTTAAATCCGCAGGCCCAAGGAGGGGAGCTGTTTTTT.

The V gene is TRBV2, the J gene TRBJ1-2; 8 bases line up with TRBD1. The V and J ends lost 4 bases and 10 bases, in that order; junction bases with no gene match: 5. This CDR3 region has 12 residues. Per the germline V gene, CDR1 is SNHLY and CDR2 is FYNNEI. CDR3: CASSGTGRDYTF. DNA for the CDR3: TGTGCCAGCAGTGGGACAGGGCGCGACTACACCTTC.

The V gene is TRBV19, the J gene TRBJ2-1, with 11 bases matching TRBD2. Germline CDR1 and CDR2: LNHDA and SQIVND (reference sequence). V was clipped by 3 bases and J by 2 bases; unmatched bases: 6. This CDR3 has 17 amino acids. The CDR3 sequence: CASSMRGLADAYNEQFF. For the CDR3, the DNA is TGTGCCAGTAGTATGAGGGGACTAGCGGACGCCTACAATGAGCAGTTCTTC. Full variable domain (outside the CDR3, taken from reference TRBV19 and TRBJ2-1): DGGITQSPKYLFRKEGQNVTLSCEQNLNHDAMYWYRQDPGQGLRLIYYSQIVNDFQKGDIAEGYSVSREKKESFPLTVTSAQKNPTAFYLCASSMRGLADAYNEQFFGPGTRLTVL.

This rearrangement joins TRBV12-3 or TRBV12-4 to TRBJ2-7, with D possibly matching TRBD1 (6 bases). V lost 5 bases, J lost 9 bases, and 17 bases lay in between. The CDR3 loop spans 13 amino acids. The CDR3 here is CASSPHTLRGQYF. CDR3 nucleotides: TGTGCCAGCAGTCCCCACACCCTCAGGGGGCAGTACTTC.

Here the CDR3 reads CASSSTGANVLTF. DNA for the CDR3: TGTGCCAGCAGTTCCACTGGGGCCAACGTCCTGACTTTC. V is TRBV12-3 or TRBV12-4 and J is TRBJ2-6; D call uncertain. The V gene lost 4 bases and the J gene lost 2 bases, with 3 bases spanning the gap. The CDR3 contains 13 residues.

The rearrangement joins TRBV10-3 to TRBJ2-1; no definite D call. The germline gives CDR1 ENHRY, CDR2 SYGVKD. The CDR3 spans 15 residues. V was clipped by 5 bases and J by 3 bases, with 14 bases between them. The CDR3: CAISLTISGYNEQFF. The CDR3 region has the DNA TGTGCCATCAGTCTTACTATCTCGGGCTACAATGAGCAGTTCTTC.

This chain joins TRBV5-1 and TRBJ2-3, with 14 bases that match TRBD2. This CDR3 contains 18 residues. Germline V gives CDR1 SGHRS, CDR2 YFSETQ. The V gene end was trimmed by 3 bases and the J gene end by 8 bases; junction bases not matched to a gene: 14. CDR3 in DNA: TGCGCCAGCAGCTCCCAATTGACTAGCGGGGGGGCTATGGGTACGCAGTATTTT. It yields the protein CASSSQLTSGGAMGTQYF. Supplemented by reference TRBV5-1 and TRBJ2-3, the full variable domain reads KAGVTQTPRYLIKTRGQQVTLSCSPISGHRSVSWYQQTPGQGLQFLFEYFSETQRNKGNFPGRFSGRQFSNSRSEMNVSTLELGDSALYLCASSSQLTSGGAMGTQYFGPGTRLTVL.

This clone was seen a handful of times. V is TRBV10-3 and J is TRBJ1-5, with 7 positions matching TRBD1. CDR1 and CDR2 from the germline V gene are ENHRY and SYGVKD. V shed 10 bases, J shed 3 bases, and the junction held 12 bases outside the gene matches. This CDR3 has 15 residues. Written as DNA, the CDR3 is TGTGCCAGCGCAAACGGACAGGCAGACAATCAGCCCCAGCATTTT. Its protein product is CASANGQADNQPQHF.

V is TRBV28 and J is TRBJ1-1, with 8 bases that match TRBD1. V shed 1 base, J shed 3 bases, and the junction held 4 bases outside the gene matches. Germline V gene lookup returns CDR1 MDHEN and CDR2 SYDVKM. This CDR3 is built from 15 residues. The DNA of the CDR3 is TGTGCCAGCAGTTTATCCGGGACAGGCGACACTGAAGCTTTCTTT. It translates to CASSLSGTGDTEAFF.

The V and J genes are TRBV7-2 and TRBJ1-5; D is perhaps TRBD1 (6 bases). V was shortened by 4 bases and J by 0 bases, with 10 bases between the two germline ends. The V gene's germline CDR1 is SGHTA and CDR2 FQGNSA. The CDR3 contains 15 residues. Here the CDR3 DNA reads TGTGCCAGCAGCTGGGACACCTATAGCAATCAGCCCCAGCATTTT. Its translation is CASSWDTYSNQPQHF.

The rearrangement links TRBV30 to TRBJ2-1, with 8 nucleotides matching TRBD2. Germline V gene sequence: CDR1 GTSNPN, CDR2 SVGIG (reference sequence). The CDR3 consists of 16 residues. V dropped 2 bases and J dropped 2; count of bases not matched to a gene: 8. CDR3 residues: CAWSRPRGGTYNEQFF. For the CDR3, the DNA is TGTGCCTGGAGTAGACCCCGCGGGGGGACCTACAATGAGCAGTTCTTC.

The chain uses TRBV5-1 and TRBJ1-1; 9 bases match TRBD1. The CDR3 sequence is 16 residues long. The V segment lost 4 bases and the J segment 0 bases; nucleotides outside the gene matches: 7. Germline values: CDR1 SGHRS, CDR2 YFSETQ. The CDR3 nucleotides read TGCGCCAGCAGCCAGGGACAGGGAGTAATGAACACTGAAGCTTTCTTT. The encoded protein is CASSQGQGVMNTEAFF.

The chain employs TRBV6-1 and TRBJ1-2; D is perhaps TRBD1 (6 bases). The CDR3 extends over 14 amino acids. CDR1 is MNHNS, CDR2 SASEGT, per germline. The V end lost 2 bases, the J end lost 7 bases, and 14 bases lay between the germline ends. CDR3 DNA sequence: TGTGCCAGCAGTGAAACCCAGGGGCGCCTTGGCTACACCTTC. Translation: CASSETQGRLGYTF.